The 23 T cell receptor beta chains below come from one sample, sequenced in a study of CD8 T cells in ankylosing spondylitis. TCRdb reanalysed the 5' RACE reads using MiXCR and keeps one entry per CDR3 protein. This table has 150,000 or so distinct CDR3 sequences, approximately 9.9% appearing once. Sequenced input: blood, either unsorted or a sorted T cell fraction (not recorded which). The receptors come from a female donor with ankylosing spondylitis or in good health (not recorded which).

The chain joins TRBV6-1 to TRBJ2-1, with TRBD2 matching 12 bases. Germline loops: CDR1 MNHNS, CDR2 SASEGT. V dropped 7 bases and J dropped 8; count of bases not matched to a gene: 6. This CDR3 comprises 14 residues. The CDR3 region is CASILTSGSDEQFF. CDR3 DNA sequence: TGTGCCAGCATTCTGACTAGCGGGAGCGATGAGCAGTTCTTC.

This clonotype occurred once. J is TRBJ2-7 and V is TRBV20-1; D is undetermined. CDR3 length equals 16 residues. Deletions cut 1 base from V and 6 bases from J, with 22 bases between. Looked up from germline, CDR1 is DFQATT and CDR2 is SNEGSKA (reference sequence). CDR3 protein: CSARGPSSGLNGEQYF. CDR3 bases: TGCAGTGCTAGAGGCCCGTCATCGGGCCTAAACGGCGAGCAGTACTTC.

The chain combines TRBV7-2 with TRBJ1-2; D not resolved. V dropped 1 base and J dropped 8 bases, with 5 bases sitting between them. The CDR3 extends over 11 amino acids. Germline CDR1 SGHTA, CDR2 FQGNSA. Here the CDR3 DNA reads TGTGCCAGCAGCTTAGGGTTCGGCTACACCTTC. It is translated as CASSLGFGYTF.

This clonotype was seen more than once but under ten times. The rearrangement joins TRBV20-1 to TRBJ2-1, with D hard to call. V lost 6 bases and J 5 bases, leaving 14 bases between the germline ends. The germline V gene encodes CDR1 DFQATT and CDR2 SNEGSKA (reference sequence). The length of the CDR3 is 13 residues. The CDR3 DNA reads as TGCAGTGCGTCCCCCCTAGGTGACAATGAGCAGTTCTTC. Translation: CSASPLGDNEQFF.

The gene calls are TRBV5-5 and TRBJ2-7; TRBD2 aligns across 9 bases. The V gene end was trimmed by 5 bases and the J gene end by 5 bases; junction bases not matched to a gene: 11. The germline V gene has CDR1 SGHKS and CDR2 YYEKEE (reference sequence). CDR3 length: 15 amino acids. Here the CDR3 reads CASSPGPSGINEQYF. In DNA, the CDR3 is TGTGCCAGCAGTCCGGGGCCTAGCGGGATCAACGAGCAGTACTTC.

The chain couples TRBV6-5 to TRBJ2-1; D is unresolved. Trimming took off 2 bases at V and 7 bases at J, with 9 bases between the two ends. The CDR3 runs 13 residues. CDR1 and CDR2 (germline): MNHEY, SVGAGI. This CDR3 reads CASSYDSRNEQFF. The CDR3 DNA reads TGTGCCAGCAGTTACGACTCACGGAATGAGCAGTTCTTC.

The chain joins TRBV20-1 to TRBJ2-4, with D uncertain. V lost 5 bases and J lost 2, with 19 bases in between. Germline V gene lookup returns CDR1 DFQATT and CDR2 SNEGSKA (reference sequence). The CDR3 is 16 amino acids. CDR3 in amino acids: CSAPGLIGLTKNIQYF. CDR3 DNA: TGCAGTGCTCCGGGCCTAATAGGGCTAACCAAAAACATTCAGTACTTC.

This chain uses TRBV7-9 with TRBJ2-6, with 9 positions matching TRBD1. The CDR3 has 17 amino acids. The germline CDR1 and CDR2 sequences are SEHNR and FQNEAQ (reference sequence). After removal of 3 bases from V and 2 bases from J, the junction contained 5 bases not matched to a gene. The DNA of the CDR3 is TGTGCCAGCAGCTTGAGCACAGGGGGCCCTGGGGCCAACGTCCTGACTTTC. Translation gives CASSLSTGGPGANVLTF.

The sample holds a few counts of this clonotype. CDR3 DNA: TGCAGCGCCGATGGGGCGGGACCTCCTTACAATGAGCAGTTCTTC. Translating it yields CSADGAGPPYNEQFF. The V and J genes are TRBV29-1 and TRBJ2-1, with D perhaps TRBD2 (6 bases). There are 15 residues in the CDR3. The V gene lost 7 bases and the J gene lost 4 bases, with 20 bases spanning the gap. Germline loops: CDR1 SQVTM, CDR2 ANQGSEA.

The chain recombines TRBV12-3 or TRBV12-4 with TRBJ1-4, with D unresolved. CDR3 length: 14 residues. Trimming cost V 5 bases and J 0 bases, with 7 bases left between them. The CDR3 loop reads CASSGNPTNEKLFF. CDR3 in DNA: TGTGCCAGCAGTGGGAATCCAACTAATGAAAAACTGTTTTTT.

The V call is TRBV5-5, the J call TRBJ2-7; no reliable D call. The V gene's germline CDR1 is SGHKS and CDR2 YYEKEE (reference sequence). There are 15 residues in the CDR3. Trimming stripped 4 bases from V and 0 bases from J, with 14 bases between. The DNA for the CDR3 is TGTGCCAGCAGCCACCCGACACGCAACTCCTACGAGCAGTACTTC. It codes for CASSHPTRNSYEQYF. Together with reference TRBV5-5 and TRBJ2-7, the CDR3 gives the full variable domain: DAGVTQSPTHLIKTRGQQVTLRCSPISGHKSVSWYQQVLGQGPQFIFQYYEKEERGRGNFPDRFSARQFPNYSSELNVNALLLGDSALYLCASSHPTRNSYEQYFGPGTRLTVT.

This clonotype was recorded many times. The rearrangement uses TRBV9 and TRBJ2-1; D is unclear. CDR3 size: 12 residues. The V end was cut by 0 bases, the J end by 5 bases, with 3 bases between. Germline-derived CDR1 and CDR2 are SGDLS and YYNGEE. CDR3 sequence (DNA): TGTGCCAGCAGCGTAGGGGACAATGAGCAGTTCTTC. This codes for CASSVGDNEQFF.

This clonotype has just a few counts. The V call is TRBV4-3, the J call TRBJ2-7; the D gene is possibly TRBD1 (6 bases). CDR1 LGHNA and CDR2 YSLEER come from the germline V gene. With 1 base removed from V and 2 bases from J, the gap between germline ends came to 24 bases. This CDR3 region has 19 residues. The CDR3 loop reads CASSQGQGQADRETYEQYF. The CDR3 nucleotides are TGCGCCAGCAGCCAAGGTCAGGGACAAGCCGACCGAGAGACCTACGAGCAGTACTTC.

This rearrangement joins TRBV6-1 to TRBJ2-3, with a tentative D call TRBD2 (6 bases). The CDR3 is 16 residues long. Germline V gives CDR1 MNHNS, CDR2 SASEGT. With 3 bases removed from V and 0 bases from J, the gap between germline ends came to 13 bases. DNA for the CDR3: TGTGCCAGCAGTGAGGGAGGCTACTCTAGCACAGATACGCAGTATTTT. Translated: CASSEGGYSSTDTQYF.

The J gene is TRBJ1-1, the V gene TRBV7-2; D is ambiguous. CDR3 size: 15 residues. Per germline, CDR1 SGHTA and CDR2 FQGNSA. V gave up 2 bases and J gave up 8 bases, with 18 bases separating them. This chain's CDR3 is CASSLREPPVAEAFF. The DNA for the CDR3 is TGTGCCAGCAGCTTACGCGAACCCCCGGTGGCAGAAGCTTTCTTT.

This clonotype has only a few counts. The chain combines TRBV11-2 with TRBJ1-1; D perhaps matches TRBD1 (5 bases). Per germline, CDR1 SGHAT and CDR2 FQNNGV. V lost 5 bases and J lost 7, with 23 bases in between. The CDR3 length is 16 residues. In nucleotides, the CDR3 is TGTGCCAGCAGCGATAGCTCCCGCGGGGGTCTAGGTGAAGCTTTCTTT. It yields the protein CASSDSSRGGLGEAFF.

On this clonotype: A read error may produce the germline difference seen at one junction end. The rearrangement links TRBV5-6 to TRBJ2-2; D not certain. Germline values: CDR1 SGHDT, CDR2 YYEEEE. The CDR3 is 13 residues long. CDR3 bases: TGTGCCAGCGGCTTTGGGGTCCCCTGGGAGCTGTTTTTT. Translating it yields CASGFGVPWELFF.

This clonotype has more than one count but fewer than ten. The V gene is TRBV27, the J gene TRBJ2-1, with D tentatively TRBD1 (6 bases). Germline-derived CDR1 and CDR2 are MNHEY and SMNVEV (reference sequence). This CDR3 region has 16 residues. The V end lost 5 bases, the J end lost 1 base, and 15 bases lay between the germline ends. The CDR3 sequence is CASSPTPRGSYNEQFF. CDR3 coding DNA: TGTGCCAGCAGTCCGACCCCTAGGGGGTCCTACAATGAGCAGTTCTTC.

This clonotype was picked up one time. This chain joins TRBV7-9 and TRBJ1-1; D gene uncertain. The V gene lost 5 bases and the J gene lost 6 bases, with 13 bases spanning the gap. CDR1 SEHNR and CDR2 FQNEAQ come from the germline V gene (reference sequence). The CDR3 sequence is 13 residues long. DNA of the CDR3: TGTGCCAGCAGCCCGAGTGCGGGAGCTGAAGCTTTCTTT. It translates to CASSPSAGAEAFF.

This clonotype was counted ten times or more. The V call is TRBV2, the J call TRBJ2-6, with TRBD1 identical over 9 bases. Germline V gene sequence: CDR1 SNHLY, CDR2 FYNNEI. The CDR3 runs to 15 residues. With V trimmed by 5 bases and J by 7 bases, 6 bases remained unmatched. Written as DNA, the CDR3 is TGTGCCAGCAGTTCCCGGGACAGGGCCGCCAACGTCCTGACTTTC. This sequence encodes CASSSRDRAANVLTF.

The V and J genes are TRBV9 and TRBJ2-1; 7 bases line up with TRBD2. CDR1 and CDR2 (germline): SGDLS, YYNGEE. V lost 0 bases, J lost 9 bases, and 3 bases stayed unmatched. The CDR3 consists of 13 residues. CDR3 sequence reads: CASSVEGRGEQFF. The DNA of the CDR3 is TGTGCCAGCAGCGTAGAGGGGAGGGGTGAGCAGTTCTTC.

The J gene is TRBJ2-1, the V gene TRBV9, with TRBD2 identical over 7 bases. Trimming took 4 bases from V and 3 from J; bases not matched to a gene: 4. The CDR3 runs to 14 residues. Germline values: CDR1 SGDLS, CDR2 YYNGEE. CDR3 region: CASSSASGYNEQFF. DNA for the CDR3: TGTGCCAGCAGCTCCGCTAGCGGCTACAATGAGCAGTTCTTC.

The table lists this clonotype with a few counts. This chain uses TRBV18 with TRBJ1-2, with a tentative D call TRBD1 (5 bases). Trimming took off 6 bases at V and 2 bases at J, with 10 bases between the two ends. Germline V gene data show CDR1 as KGHSH and CDR2 as LQKENI. The CDR3 has 13 residues. The CDR3 loop reads CASSGRANYGYTF. In nucleotides, the CDR3 is TGTGCCAGCTCGGGCAGGGCGAACTATGGCTACACCTTC. The variable domain in full, completed from reference TRBV18 and TRBJ1-2, reads NAGVMQNPRHLVRRRGQEARLRCSPMKGHSHVYWYRQLPEEGLKFMVYLQKENIIDESGMPKERFSAEFPKEGPSILRIQQVVRGDSAAYFCASSGRANYGYTFGSGTRLTVV.